This is a list of T cell receptor beta chains from one sample in a study of CD8 T cells in ankylosing spondylitis. TCRdb fed the 5' RACE reads into MiXCR, producing one record per CDR3 protein. The table shows roughly 130,000 distinct CDR3 sequences, with roughly 15% occurring only once. Input material: blood, either unsorted or a sorted T cell fraction (not recorded which). These receptors were obtained from a female donor with ankylosing spondylitis or in good health (not recorded which). CDR3s include the opening cysteine and the closing phenylalanine or tryptophan. The order of the fields is V gene, D gene, clone size, J gene, CDR3 protein. A D gene is named only where the DNA matches it firmly. Expanded clones get a size class; other rows say once, few or many, or leave the size out.

>TRBV29-1|TRBD2|NA|TRBJ2-3
CSVDGGATDTQYF
>TRBV29-1|NA|few|TRBJ2-7
CSVAGPGAIYEQYF
>TRBV11-2|NA|NA|TRBJ2-7
CASSQQPSSHEQYF
>TRBV10-3|NA|NA|TRBJ2-7
CAISATDSYEQYF
>TRBV15|NA|many|TRBJ2-3
CATSRDTDTQYF
>TRBV11-2|NA|NA|TRBJ2-1
CASANAGAGRNEQFF
>TRBV24-1|TRBD2|few|TRBJ2-1
CATSDSRLAGGPEQFF
>TRBV27|TRBD1|many|TRBJ2-2
CASSPLQGVTGELFF
>TRBV12-3/TRBV12-4|NA|few|TRBJ1-1
CASSLLGLGLKNTEAFF
>TRBV2|TRBD1|few|TRBJ2-7
CASSEEGGGYEQYF
>TRBV10-3|NA|few|TRBJ2-1
CAISESEGEQFF
>TRBV6-1|NA|many|TRBJ2-3
CASSTGQGTDTQYF
>TRBV13|NA|many|TRBJ2-1
CASSNAGRSSYNEQFF
>TRBV7-9|NA|many|TRBJ2-1
CASSPSGRDNEQFF
>TRBV5-1|TRBD2|NA|TRBJ2-1
CASSSTSGFYNEQFF
>TRBV20-1|NA|NA|TRBJ2-1
CSASRTEPYNEQFF
>TRBV5-1|NA|many|TRBJ2-7
CASSLLVGGSYEQYF
>TRBV5-1|NA|few|TRBJ2-2
CASSPPRETGELFF
>TRBV4-2|TRBD2|few|TRBJ2-5
CASSQDARGGSETQYF
>TRBV29-1|NA|many|TRBJ1-4
CSVAGAGEKLFF
>TRBV20-1|NA|many|TRBJ1-2
CSARDRRGYGYTF
>TRBV5-1|NA|NA|TRBJ2-7
CASSLVQKTLEAYEQYF
>TRBV6-5|TRBD1|many|TRBJ1-5
CASSYSQGAGKPQHF
>TRBV12-3/TRBV12-4|TRBD2|many|TRBJ2-1
CASSSGSRVNEQFF
>TRBV20-1|NA|NA|TRBJ2-3
CSAFLPRGDTQYF
>TRBV5-1|NA|few|TRBJ2-5
CASSPESRQETQYF
>TRBV2|NA|NA|TRBJ2-5
CASRGQWGAQETQYF
>TRBV12-3/TRBV12-4|NA|NA|TRBJ2-5
CASSYGVAAYQETQYF
>TRBV12-3/TRBV12-4|NA|many|TRBJ2-7
CASSGTRGRYEQYF
>TRBV3-1|NA|NA|TRBJ2-7
CASSQVGLGYRYF
>TRBV6-2/TRBV6-3|NA|many|TRBJ2-1
CASSYPGNEQFF
>TRBV12-3/TRBV12-4|TRBD2|NA|TRBJ2-1
CASSLRPASGDSYNEQFF
>TRBV12-3/TRBV12-4|NA|many|TRBJ2-1
CASSPPTGQEQFF
>TRBV7-2|NA|many|TRBJ1-2
CASSLGGSGREYGYTF
>TRBV20-1|TRBD2|few|TRBJ2-1
CSARVLAGSSYNEQFF
>TRBV5-5|NA|few|TRBJ2-5
CASSFGTRAIQETQYF
>TRBV29-1|NA|many|TRBJ2-5
CSAVSALLRETQYF
>TRBV20-1|NA|many|TRBJ2-7
CSAMGGTGRSYEQYF
>TRBV29-1|NA|NA|TRBJ1-2
CSVEDPLSYGYTF
>TRBV5-1|TRBD2|NA|TRBJ2-1
CASSRGTSGRPYNEQFF
>TRBV6-2/TRBV6-3|TRBD1|NA|TRBJ1-1
CASREDRVNTEAFF
>TRBV12-3/TRBV12-4|NA|NA|TRBJ2-5
CASSHGGGETQYF
>TRBV20-1|NA|NA|TRBJ2-7
CSAPTTTAYEQYF
>TRBV5-1|TRBD1|few|TRBJ2-1
CASSLGGQQYNEQFF
>TRBV2|TRBD2|few|TRBJ2-3
CASSEGLAGADTQYF
>TRBV15|NA|many|TRBJ2-5
CATSRDSLWETQYF
>TRBV5-1|NA|many|TRBJ1-1
CASSLRSNTEAFF
>TRBV29-1|NA|NA|TRBJ2-2
CSTGSDTGELFF
>TRBV10-2|TRBD2|many|TRBJ2-1
CASSDPTSGSYF